The 7 T cell receptor beta chains below all came from one sample that was sequenced in a study of radiation and T cells in renal cell carcinoma. Assay: immunoSEQ multiplex PCR; the TCRdb copy retains only in-frame clones and omits some. The sample includes 150,000 or so clones, approximately 90% seen only once; the top ten take around 4.1%. Time point here: baseline pretreatment blood. Stated treatment: 15 Gy SBRT to primary tumor, nephrectomy 4 weeks later. The specimen comprised blood, sampled from a patient whose treatment included radiotherapy and nephrectomy. These receptors came from a woman in her sixties or seventies with renal cell carcinoma.

The chain combines TRBV28 with TRBJ1-6; weak D call: TRBD1 (6 bases). Trimming stripped 3 bases from V and 6 bases from J, with 12 bases between. The CDR3 covers 15 residues. The germline CDR1 and CDR2 sequences are MDHEN and SYDVKM. The CDR3 DNA reads TGTGCCAGCAGTTTCCGGGGGCTGGGTAATTCACCCCTCCACTTT. Its protein is CASSFRGLGNSPLHF.

This clone occurred once. V gene TRBV19 combines with J gene TRBJ1-2, with 8 bases matching TRBD1. This CDR3 has 14 residues. Germline CDR1 is LNHDA and CDR2 is SQIVND (reference sequence). Trimming cost V 4 bases and J 2 bases; bases outside gene matches: 3. The CDR3 DNA follows: TGTGCCAGTAGTAAGGACAGGGCAAACTATGGCTACACCTTC. Amino acids: CASSKDRANYGYTF.

The chain carries TRBV10-3 and TRBJ1-1; weak D call: TRBD1 (5 bases). Per germline, CDR1 ENHRY and CDR2 SYGVKD. V lost 2 bases, J lost 3 bases, and 16 bases lay in between. CDR3 size: 16 residues. CDR3 in amino acids: CAISERGGRVDTEAFF. The CDR3 nucleotides are TGTGCCATCAGTGAGAGGGGAGGGAGGGTTGACACTGAAGCTTTCTTT.

The chain is built from TRBV19 and TRBJ1-2; D is unresolved. This CDR3 contains 14 residues. V was pared by 3 bases and J by 8 bases, with 16 bases between. The germline V gene has CDR1 LNHDA and CDR2 SQIVND (reference sequence). As DNA, the CDR3 is TGTGCCAGTAGTATTCAGGCCCCGCTGGGCGGCTACACCTTC. This codes for CASSIQAPLGGYTF.

The chain is built from TRBV28 and TRBJ1-1; 7 nucleotides agree with TRBD1. CDR1 MDHEN and CDR2 SYDVKM come from the germline V gene. The CDR3 runs to 15 residues. The trim removed 4 bases at V and 7 bases at J, leaving 12 bases unmatched. CDR3 in DNA: TGTGCCAGCAGTTCGTATAACAGGGGATCGGGTGAAGCTTTCTTT. Its protein is CASSSYNRGSGEAFF.

The genes are TRBV5-1 and TRBJ1-2; D is possibly TRBD1 (5 bases). Trimming removed 2 bases from V and 7 bases from J, with 12 bases in between. This CDR3 is 13 amino acids long. Germline assignment: CDR1 SGHRS and CDR2 YFSETQ. DNA of the CDR3: TGCGCCAGCAGCTTCGGTGGGGCAGTTGGCTACACCTTC. Amino acid sequence: CASSFGGAVGYTF. Looking up the rest from reference TRBV5-1 and TRBJ1-2 gives the full variable domain: KAGVTQTPRYLIKTRGQQVTLSCSPISGHRSVSWYQQTPGQGLQFLFEYFSETQRNKGNFPGRFSGRQFSNSRSEMNVSTLELGDSALYLCASSFGGAVGYTFGSGTRLTVV.

This clone appeared once. The CDR3 here is CASSYVIGEVGNTIYF. In DNA form, the CDR3 reads TGTGCCAGCAGTTACGTAATTGGGGAGGTCGGAAACACCATATATTTT. The genes are TRBV6-6 and TRBJ1-3; D unresolved. The CDR3 contains 16 residues. Trimming removed 2 bases from V and 4 bases from J, with 15 bases in between. The V gene's germline CDR1 is MNHNY and CDR2 SVGAGI (reference sequence).